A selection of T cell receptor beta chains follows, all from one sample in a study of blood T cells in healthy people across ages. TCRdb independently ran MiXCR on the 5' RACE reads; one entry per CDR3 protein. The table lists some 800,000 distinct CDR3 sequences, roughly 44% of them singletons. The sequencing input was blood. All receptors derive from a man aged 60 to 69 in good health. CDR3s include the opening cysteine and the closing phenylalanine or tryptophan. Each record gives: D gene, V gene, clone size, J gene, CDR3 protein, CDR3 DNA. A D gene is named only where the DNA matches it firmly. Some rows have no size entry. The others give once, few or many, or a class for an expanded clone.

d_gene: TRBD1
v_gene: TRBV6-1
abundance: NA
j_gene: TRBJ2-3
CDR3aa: CASRRRTGEGTDTQYF
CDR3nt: TGTGCCAGCAGACGCCGGACAGGGGAAGGCACAGATACGCAGTATTTT

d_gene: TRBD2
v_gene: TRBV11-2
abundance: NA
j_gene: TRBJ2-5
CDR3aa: CASSLGTSGALETQYF
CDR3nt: TGTGCCAGCAGCCTAGGGACTAGCGGGGCATTGGAGACCCAGTACTTC

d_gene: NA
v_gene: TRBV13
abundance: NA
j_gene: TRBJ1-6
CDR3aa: CASSLVGGPPGVIEPLHF
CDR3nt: TGTGCCAGCAGCTTAGTAGGGGGTCCCCCGGGGGTCATTGAACCCCTCCACTTT

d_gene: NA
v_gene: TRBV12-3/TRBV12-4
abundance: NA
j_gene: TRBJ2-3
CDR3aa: CASSSSVGTDTQYF
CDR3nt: TGTGCCAGCAGTTCTAGCGTGGGCACAGATACGCAGTATTTT

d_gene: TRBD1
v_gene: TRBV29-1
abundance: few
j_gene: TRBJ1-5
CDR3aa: CSVQGASNQPQHF
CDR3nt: TGCAGCGTGCAGGGGGCTAGCAATCAGCCCCAGCATTTT

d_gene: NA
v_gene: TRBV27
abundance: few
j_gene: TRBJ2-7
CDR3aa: CASSSGTGEQYF
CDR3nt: TGTGCCAGCAGTTCCGGGACCGGAGAGCAGTACTTC

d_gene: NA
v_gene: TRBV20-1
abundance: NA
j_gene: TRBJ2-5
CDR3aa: CSARGLVQETQYF
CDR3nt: TGCAGTGCTAGGGGCCTGGTCCAAGAGACCCAGTACTTC

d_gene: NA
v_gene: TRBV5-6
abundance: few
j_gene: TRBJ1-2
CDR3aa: CASSPQGIVYGYTF
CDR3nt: TGTGCCAGCAGCCCGCAGGGGATCGTCTATGGCTACACCTTC

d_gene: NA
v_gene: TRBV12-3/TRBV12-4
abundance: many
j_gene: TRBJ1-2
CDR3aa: CASSFSYGYTF
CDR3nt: TGTGCCAGCAGCTTCAGCTATGGCTACACCTTC

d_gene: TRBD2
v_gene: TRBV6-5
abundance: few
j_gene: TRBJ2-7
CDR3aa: CASRTGRGPYEQYF
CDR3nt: TGTGCCAGCAGGACGGGGAGGGGACCCTACGAGCAGTACTTC

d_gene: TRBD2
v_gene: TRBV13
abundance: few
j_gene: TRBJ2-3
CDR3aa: CASSLGGLADTQYF
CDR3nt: TGTGCCAGCAGCTTAGGGGGACTAGCAGATACGCAGTATTTT

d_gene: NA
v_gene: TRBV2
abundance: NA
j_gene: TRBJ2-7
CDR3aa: CASSEDRGKLYEQYF
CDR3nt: TGTGCCAGCAGTGAAGATAGAGGGAAGTTATACGAGCAGTACTTC

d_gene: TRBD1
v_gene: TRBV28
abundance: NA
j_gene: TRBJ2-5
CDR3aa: CARSSGGEETQYF
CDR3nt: TGTGCCCGCAGTTCAGGGGGCGAAGAGACCCAGTACTTC

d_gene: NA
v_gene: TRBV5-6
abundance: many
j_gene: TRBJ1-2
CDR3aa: CASSLVANYGYTF
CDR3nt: TGTGCCAGCAGCTTGGTTGCTAACTATGGCTACACCTTC

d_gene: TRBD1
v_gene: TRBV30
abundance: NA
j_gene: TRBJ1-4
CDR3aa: CAWSVRGGGMKELFF
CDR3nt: TGTGCCTGGAGTGTACGAGGGGGCGGAATGAAGGAACTGTTTTTT

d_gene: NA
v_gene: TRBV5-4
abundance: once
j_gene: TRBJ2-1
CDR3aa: CASSPPPGLEQFF
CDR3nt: TGTGCCAGCAGCCCTCCGCCCGGGCTGGAGCAGTTCTTC

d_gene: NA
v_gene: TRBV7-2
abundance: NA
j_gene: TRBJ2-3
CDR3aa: CASSLPTRTDTQYF
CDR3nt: TGTGCCAGCTCCCTGCCGACCCGCACAGATACGCAGTATTTT

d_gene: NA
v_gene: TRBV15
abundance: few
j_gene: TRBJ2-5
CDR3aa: CATSREALGETQYF
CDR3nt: TGTGCCACCAGCAGAGAGGCGCTTGGAGAGACCCAGTACTTC

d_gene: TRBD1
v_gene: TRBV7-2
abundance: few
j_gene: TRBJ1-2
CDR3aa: CASSTDSGTGVLAYGYTF
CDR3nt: TGTGCCAGCAGCACCGATTCTGGGACAGGAGTACTTGCCTATGGCTACACCTTC

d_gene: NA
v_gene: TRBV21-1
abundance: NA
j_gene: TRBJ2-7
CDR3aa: CASSKGGGPYEQYF
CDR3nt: TGTGCCAGCAGCAAAGGGGGCGGACCCTACGAGCAGTACTTC

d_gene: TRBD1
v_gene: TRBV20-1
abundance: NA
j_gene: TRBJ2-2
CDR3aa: CSAPRDREVANTGELFF
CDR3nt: TGCAGTGCTCCTAGGGACAGGGAGGTCGCGAACACCGGGGAGCTGTTTTTT

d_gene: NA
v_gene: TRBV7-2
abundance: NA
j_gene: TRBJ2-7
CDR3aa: CASSLASFGQGSYEQYF
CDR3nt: TGTGCCAGCAGCTTAGCGTCGTTTGGGCAGGGGTCCTACGAGCAGTACTTC

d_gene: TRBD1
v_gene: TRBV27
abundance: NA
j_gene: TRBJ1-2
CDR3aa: CASSQGGPWNYGYTF
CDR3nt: TGTGCCAGCAGCCAGGGGGGACCTTGGAACTATGGCTACACCTTC

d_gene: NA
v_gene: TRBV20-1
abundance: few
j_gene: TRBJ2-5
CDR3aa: CSARSEDTSVEQYF
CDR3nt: TGCAGTGCCCGATCCGAAGACACCTCGGTAGAGCAGTACTTC

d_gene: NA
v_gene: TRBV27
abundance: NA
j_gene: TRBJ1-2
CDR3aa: CASSSWEGADWGYTF
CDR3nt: TGTGCCAGCAGTTCCTGGGAAGGGGCCGATTGGGGCTACACCTTC

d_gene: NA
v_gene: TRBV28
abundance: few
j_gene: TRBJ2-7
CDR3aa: CASRRYEQYF
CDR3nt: TGTGCCAGCAGGAGATACGAGCAGTACTTC

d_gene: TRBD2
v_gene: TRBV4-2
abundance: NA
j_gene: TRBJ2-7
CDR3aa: CASSPIAGDMGYEQYF
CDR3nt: TGTGCCAGCAGCCCGATAGCGGGAGACATGGGATACGAGCAGTACTTC

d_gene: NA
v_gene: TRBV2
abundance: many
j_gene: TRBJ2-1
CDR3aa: CASSEARAGGNEQFF
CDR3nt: TGTGCCAGCAGTGAAGCAAGGGCGGGTGGGAATGAGCAGTTCTTC

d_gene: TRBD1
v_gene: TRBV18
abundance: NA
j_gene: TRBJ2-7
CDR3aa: CASSGDRGSYEQYF
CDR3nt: TGTGCCAGCTCAGGGGACAGGGGGTCCTACGAGCAGTACTTC

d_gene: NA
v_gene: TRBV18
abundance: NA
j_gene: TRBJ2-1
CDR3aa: CASSPSDGGSYNEQFF
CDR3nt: TGTGCCAGCTCACCATCTGACGGGGGCTCCTACAATGAGCAGTTCTTC

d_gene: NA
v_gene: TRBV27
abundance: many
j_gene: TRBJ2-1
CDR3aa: CASSHSRNEQFF
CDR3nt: TGTGCCAGCAGCCATAGCCGGAATGAGCAGTTCTTC

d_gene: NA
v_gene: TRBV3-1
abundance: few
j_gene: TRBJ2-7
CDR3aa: CASRTGDEQYF
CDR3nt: TGTGCCAGCAGGACCGGGGACGAGCAGTACTTC

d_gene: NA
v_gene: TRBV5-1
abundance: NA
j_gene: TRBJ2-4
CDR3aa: CASSLPDPGGRNIQYF
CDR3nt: TGCGCCAGCAGCTTGCCGGATCCCGGGGGCAGGAACATTCAGTACTTC

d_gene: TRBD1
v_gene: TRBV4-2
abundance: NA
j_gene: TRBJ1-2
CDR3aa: CASSQFRTGADYGYTF
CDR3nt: TGTGCCAGCAGCCAATTTAGGACAGGGGCTGACTATGGCTACACCTTC

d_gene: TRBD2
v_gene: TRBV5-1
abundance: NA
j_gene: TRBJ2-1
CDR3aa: CASSLADGGANEQFF
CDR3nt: TGCGCCAGCAGCTTGGCGGACGGGGGGGCCAATGAGCAGTTCTTC

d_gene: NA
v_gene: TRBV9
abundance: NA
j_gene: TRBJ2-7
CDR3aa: CASSALRSSYNEQYF
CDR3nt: TGTGCCAGCAGCGCATTGAGGAGCTCCTACAATGAGCAGTACTTC

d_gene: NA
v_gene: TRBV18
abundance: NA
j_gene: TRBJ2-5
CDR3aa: CASSPGQGSLETQYF
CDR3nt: TGTGCCAGCTCACCAGGCCAGGGGAGTCTAGAGACCCAGTACTTC

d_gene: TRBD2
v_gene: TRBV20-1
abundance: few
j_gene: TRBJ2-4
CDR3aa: CSALTSGGPGNIQYF
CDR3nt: TGCAGTGCTCTTACTAGCGGGGGGCCCGGGAACATTCAGTACTTC

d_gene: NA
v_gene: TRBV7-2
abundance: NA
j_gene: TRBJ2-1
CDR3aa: CASSFQGGEPETQFF
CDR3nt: TGTGCCAGCAGCTTCCAAGGCGGGGAGCCCGAGACCCAGTTCTTC

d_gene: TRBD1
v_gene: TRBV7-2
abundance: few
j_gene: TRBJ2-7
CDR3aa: CASSPLLRTGSPRPNEQYF
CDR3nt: TGTGCCAGCAGCCCCCTTCTAAGGACAGGGTCTCCCAGGCCCAACGAGCAGTACTTC

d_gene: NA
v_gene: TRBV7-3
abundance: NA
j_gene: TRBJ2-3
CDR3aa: CASSLIGTASTDTQYF
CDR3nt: TGTGCCAGCAGCTTAATCGGGACGGCTAGCACAGATACGCAGTATTTT

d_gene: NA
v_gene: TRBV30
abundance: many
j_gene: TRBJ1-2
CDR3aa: CAWSGTLLGGYTF
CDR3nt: TGTGCCTGGAGTGGAACCCTCTTAGGGGGCTACACCTTC

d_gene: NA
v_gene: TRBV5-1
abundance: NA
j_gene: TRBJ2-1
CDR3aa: CASSRIPGTEQFF
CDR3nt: TGCGCCAGCAGCCGTATTCCAGGGACTGAGCAGTTCTTC

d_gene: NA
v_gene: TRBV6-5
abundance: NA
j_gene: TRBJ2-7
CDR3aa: CASSYTPGVGAYEQYF
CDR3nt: TGTGCCAGCAGTTATACCCCGGGGGTTGGGGCCTACGAGCAGTACTTC

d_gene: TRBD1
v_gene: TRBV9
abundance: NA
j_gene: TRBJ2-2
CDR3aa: CASSEGQGTAGELFF
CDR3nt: TGTGCCAGCAGCGAAGGACAGGGTACAGCCGGGGAGCTGTTTTTT

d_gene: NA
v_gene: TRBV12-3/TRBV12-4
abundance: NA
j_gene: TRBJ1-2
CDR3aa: CASSYGTSRYGYTF
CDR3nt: TGTGCCAGTAGTTATGGGACATCGAGGTATGGCTACACCTTC

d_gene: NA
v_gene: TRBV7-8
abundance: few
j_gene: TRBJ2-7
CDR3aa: CASSFGGPTYEQYF
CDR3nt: TGTGCCAGCAGCTTCGGGGGCCCTACCTACGAGCAGTACTTC

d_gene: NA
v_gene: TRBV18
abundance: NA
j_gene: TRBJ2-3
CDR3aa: CASSPLQGKATDTQYF
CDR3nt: TGTGCCAGCTCACCACTCCAGGGGAAGGCCACAGATACGCAGTATTTT

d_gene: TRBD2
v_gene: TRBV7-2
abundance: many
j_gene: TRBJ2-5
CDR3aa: CASSPGLAGGQETQYF
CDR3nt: TGTGCCAGCAGCCCCGGACTAGCGGGGGGGCAAGAGACCCAGTACTTC

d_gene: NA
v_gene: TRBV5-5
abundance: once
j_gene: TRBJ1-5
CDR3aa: CASSWTVYSNQPQHF
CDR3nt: TGTGCCAGCAGCTGGACAGTATATAGCAATCAGCCCCAGCATTTT

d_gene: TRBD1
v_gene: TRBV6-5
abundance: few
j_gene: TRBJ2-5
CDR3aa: CASSPRQGRQYF
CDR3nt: TGTGCCAGCAGCCCTAGACAGGGGCGGCAGTACTTC

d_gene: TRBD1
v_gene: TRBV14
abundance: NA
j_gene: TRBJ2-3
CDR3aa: CASSHPLTGGGDTQYF
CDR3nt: TGTGCCAGCAGCCACCCTCTGACAGGGGGCGGGGATACGCAGTATTTT

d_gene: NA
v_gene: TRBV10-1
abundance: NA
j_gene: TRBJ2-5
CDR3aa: CASSESGKQETQYF
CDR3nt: TGCGCCAGCAGTGAGTCGGGCAAGCAAGAGACCCAGTACTTC

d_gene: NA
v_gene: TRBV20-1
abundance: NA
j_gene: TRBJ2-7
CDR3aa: CSAAKGLGGCEQYF
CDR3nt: TGCAGTGCTGCCAAGGGATTAGGAGGGTGCGAGCAGTACTTC

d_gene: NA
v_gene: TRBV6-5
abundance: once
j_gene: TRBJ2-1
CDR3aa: CASSRQRSSHNEQFF
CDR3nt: TGTGCCAGCAGTCGACAGCGAAGCTCCCACAATGAGCAGTTCTTC

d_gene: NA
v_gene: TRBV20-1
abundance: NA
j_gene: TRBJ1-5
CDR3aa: CSARGEFRVGNQPQHF
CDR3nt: TGCAGTGCTAGAGGAGAATTCAGGGTGGGCAATCAGCCCCAGCATTTT

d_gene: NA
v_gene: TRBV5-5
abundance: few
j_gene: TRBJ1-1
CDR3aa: CASSPGGPNTEAFF
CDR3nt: TGTGCCAGCAGCCCGGGGGGCCCGAACACTGAAGCTTTCTTT

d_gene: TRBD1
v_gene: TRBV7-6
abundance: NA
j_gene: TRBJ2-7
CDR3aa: CASSFGTGKLSEQYF
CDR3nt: TGTGCCAGCAGCTTTGGGACAGGGAAGTTGAGCGAGCAGTACTTC

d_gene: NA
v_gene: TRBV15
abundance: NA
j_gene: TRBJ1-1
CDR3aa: CATSSDPNTEAFF
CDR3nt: TGTGCCACCAGCAGCGATCCGAACACTGAAGCTTTCTTT